One sample yielded the 5 T cell receptor beta chains listed below, sequenced in a study of OX40 agonist ivuxolimab in advanced cancers. The table came from immunoSEQ multiplex PCR; TCRdb's copy has only in-frame clones and leaves some out. The sample holds about 48,000 clones, over 90% seen once. The specimen was CD4+ or CD8+ T cells sorted from blood, collected in a trial of the OX40 agonist ivuxolimab. These TCRs come from an adult with an advanced solid tumor such as melanoma, head and neck, liver or kidney cancer.

CDR3 sequence reads: CATRGQSYEQYF. The DNA of the CDR3 is TGTGCCACCCGGGGGCAGAGTTACGAGCAGTACTTC. The chain links TRBV28 to TRBJ2-7; D may correspond to TRBD1 or TRBD2 (6 bases each). Germline V CDR1 and CDR2: MDHEN, SYDVKM. This CDR3 spans 12 amino acids. V was cut by 10 bases and J by 4 bases, with 14 bases left in between.

V usage is TRBV7-8 and J usage is TRBJ2-7; 9 nucleotides align to TRBD1. The J segment lost 0 bases and the V segment lost 4 bases, leaving 10 bases of the junction unmatched. The CDR3 is 17 amino acids. Germline V CDR1 and CDR2: SGHVS, FQNEAQ. As DNA, the CDR3 is TGTGCCAGCAGCTCCGGGACAGGGATCATGGGCTCCTACGAGCAGTACTTC. As protein: CASSSGTGIMGSYEQYF.

This chain uses TRBV5-1 with TRBJ1-1; D call uncertain. The germline V and J ends were trimmed by 2 bases and 2 bases, with 10 bases remaining between them. CDR1 is SGHRS and CDR2 is YFSETQ in the germline V gene. The CDR3 is 14 residues long. The CDR3 DNA reads TGCGCCAGCAGCTTCAAAGATTTAAACACTGAAGCTTTCTTT. It encodes CASSFKDLNTEAFF.

In its sample, this clone was seen once. This sequence joins TRBV15 and TRBJ1-1; 7 bases match TRBD1. Trimming removed 6 bases from V and 3 bases from J; junction bases left unmatched: 13. Germline V lookup: CDR1 LNHNV, CDR2 YYDKDF (reference sequence). The CDR3 extends over 16 amino acids. The CDR3 reads CATSPDLTGLDTEAFF. The CDR3 coding sequence is TGTGCCACCAGTCCCGACCTGACAGGGTTGGACACTGAAGCTTTCTTT.

This clone was observed a single time. The chain combines TRBV19 with TRBJ1-1; D possibly corresponds to TRBD1 (5 bases). The CDR3 consists of 16 residues. The germline V gene has CDR1 LNHDA and CDR2 SQIVND (reference sequence). This CDR3 is CALRQRPKNENTEAFF. The CDR3 DNA reads as TGTGCTCTACGACAGCGACCTAAAAACGAGAACACTGAAGCTTTCTTT.